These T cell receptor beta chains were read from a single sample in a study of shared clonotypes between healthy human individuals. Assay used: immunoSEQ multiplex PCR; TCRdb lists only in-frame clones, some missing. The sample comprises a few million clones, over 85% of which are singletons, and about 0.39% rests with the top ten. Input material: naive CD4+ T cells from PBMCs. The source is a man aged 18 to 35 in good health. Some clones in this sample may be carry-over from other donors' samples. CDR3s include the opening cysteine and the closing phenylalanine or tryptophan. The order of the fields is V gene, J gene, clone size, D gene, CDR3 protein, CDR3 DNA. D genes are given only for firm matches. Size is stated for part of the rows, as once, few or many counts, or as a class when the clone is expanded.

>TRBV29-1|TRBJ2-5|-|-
CSVRTTSYQETQYF
TGCAGCGTTCGGACGACTTCGTACCAAGAGACCCAGTACTTC
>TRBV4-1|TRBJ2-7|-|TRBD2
CASSQGTSEYYEQYF
TGCGCCAGCAGCCAGGGGACTAGCGAGTACTACGAGCAGTACTTC
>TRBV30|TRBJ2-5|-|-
CAWRLSGRETQYF
TGTGCCTGGAGGCTATCGGGGCGAGAGACCCAGTACTTC
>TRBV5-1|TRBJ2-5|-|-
CASSLNGHQETQYF
TGCGCCAGCAGCTTGAATGGTCACCAAGAGACCCAGTACTTC
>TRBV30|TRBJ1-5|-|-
CAWSILKTSQPQHF
TGTGCCTGGAGCATATTGAAGACCAGCCAGCCCCAGCATTTT
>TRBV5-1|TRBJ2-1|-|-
CASSFGGPAITEQFF
TGCGCCAGCAGCTTCGGGGGCCCCGCGATCACTGAGCAGTTCTTC
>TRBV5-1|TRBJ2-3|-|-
CASSLGADTQYF
TGCGCCAGCAGCTTGGGGGCAGATACGCAGTATTTT
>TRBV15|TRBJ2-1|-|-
CATSRGVISNEQFF
TGTGCCACCAGCAGAGGGGTTATCTCCAATGAGCAGTTCTTC
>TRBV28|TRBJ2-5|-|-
CASSLTPGRRWEETQYF
TGTGCCAGCAGTTTAACCCCCGGACGACGGTGGGAAGAGACCCAGTACTTC
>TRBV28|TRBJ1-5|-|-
CASSPRGIGSNQPQHF
TGTGCCAGCAGTCCACGAGGGATCGGGAGCAATCAGCCCCAGCATTTT
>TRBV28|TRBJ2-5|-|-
CASSLVRDTQETQYF
TGTGCCAGCAGTTTAGTTCGGGATACGCAAGAGACCCAGTACTTC
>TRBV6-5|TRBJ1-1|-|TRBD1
CASSGQGETEAFF
TGTGCCAGCAGCGGACAGGGGGAAACTGAAGCTTTCTTT
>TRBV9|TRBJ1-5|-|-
CASSVLPSNQPQHF
TGTGCCAGCAGCGTATTACCCAGCAATCAGCCCCAGCATTTT
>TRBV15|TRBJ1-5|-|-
CATSGEPGTPLVGNQPQHF
TGTGCCACCAGCGGAGAACCCGGGACCCCTCTAGTTGGCAATCAGCCCCAGCATTTT
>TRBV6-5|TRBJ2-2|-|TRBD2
CASRAGLAFSGELFF
TGTGCCAGCAGGGCGGGACTAGCGTTCTCCGGGGAGCTGTTTTTT
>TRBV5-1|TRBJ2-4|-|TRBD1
CASSLAGTGLTLAKNIQYF
TGCGCCAGCAGCTTGGCCGGGACAGGGTTGACCTTAGCCAAAAACATTCAGTACTTC
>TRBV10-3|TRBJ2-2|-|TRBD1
CAISESGQGVGELFF
TGTGCCATCAGTGAGTCGGGACAGGGCGTCGGGGAGCTGTTTTTT
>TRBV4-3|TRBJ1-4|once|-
CASSQDRGLNEKLFF
TGCGCCAGCAGCCAAGATCGGGGACTTAATGAAAAACTGTTTTTT
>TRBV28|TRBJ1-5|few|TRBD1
CASIKGGSIQHF
TGTGCCAGCATCAAAGGGGGCAGCATCCAGCATTTT
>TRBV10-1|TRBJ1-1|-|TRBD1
CASSRGLKNTEAFF
TGCGCCAGCAGCAGGGGGCTAAAGAACACTGAAGCTTTCTTT
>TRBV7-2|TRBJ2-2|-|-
CASSLAHIGGGGELFF
TGTGCCAGCAGCTTAGCTCACATCGGGGGTGGCGGGGAGCTGTTTTTT
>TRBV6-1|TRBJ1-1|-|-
CANRANTEAFF
TGTGCCAACAGGGCGAACACTGAAGCTTTCTTT
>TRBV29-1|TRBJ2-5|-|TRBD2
CSASGMGETQYF
TGCAGCGCGAGCGGGATGGGGGAGACCCAGTACTTC
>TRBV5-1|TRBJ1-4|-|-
CASSQQGWNEKLFF
TGCGCCAGCAGCCAACAGGGATGGAATGAAAAACTGTTTTTT
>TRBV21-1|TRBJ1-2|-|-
CASSASRDSYGYTF
TGTGCCAGCAGCGCATCCCGGGACAGTTATGGCTACACCTTC
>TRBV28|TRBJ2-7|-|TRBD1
CASSERDRGSNEQYF
TGTGCCAGCAGTGAACGGGACAGGGGGTCAAACGAGCAGTACTTC
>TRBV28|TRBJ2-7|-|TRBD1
CASIPPSGTVQYEQYF
TGTGCCAGCATCCCCCCCTCCGGGACAGTTCAGTACGAGCAGTACTTC
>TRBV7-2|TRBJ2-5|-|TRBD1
CASSHRGETQYF
TGTGCCAGCAGCCACAGGGGGGAGACCCAGTACTTC
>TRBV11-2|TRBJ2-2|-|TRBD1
CASSPTGTGGTGELFF
TGTGCCAGCAGCCCAACCGGGACAGGGGGAACCGGGGAGCTGTTTTTT
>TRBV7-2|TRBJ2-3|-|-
CASTPASRPAQYF
TGTGCCAGCACCCCGGCTAGTCGCCCCGCGCAGTATTTT
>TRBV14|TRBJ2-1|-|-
CASGFYNEQFF
TGTGCCAGCGGTTTCTACAATGAGCAGTTCTTC
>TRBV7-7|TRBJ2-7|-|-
CASSRDYEQYF
TGTGCCAGCAGCCGGGATTACGAGCAGTACTTC
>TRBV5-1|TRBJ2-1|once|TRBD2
CASSLAGESYNEQFF
TGCGCCAGCAGCTTAGCGGGAGAATCCTACAATGAGCAGTTCTTC
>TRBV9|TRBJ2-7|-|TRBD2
CASSVGGEWEQYF
TGTGCCAGCAGCGTCGGGGGGGAATGGGAGCAGTACTTC
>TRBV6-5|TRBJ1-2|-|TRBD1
CASSYVLDRVDGYTF
TGTGCCAGCAGTTACGTGCTGGACAGGGTCGATGGCTACACCTTC
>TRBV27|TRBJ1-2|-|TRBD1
CASSSRGQGAYGYTF
TGTGCCAGCAGTTCGCGCGGACAGGGGGCCTATGGCTACACCTTC
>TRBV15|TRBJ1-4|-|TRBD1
CATSRQQGNEKLFF
TGTGCCACCAGCAGACAACAGGGGAATGAAAAACTGTTTTTT
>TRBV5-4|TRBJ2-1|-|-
CASSLAAATYNEQFF
TGTGCCAGCAGCTTGGCAGCGGCCACCTACAATGAGCAGTTCTTC
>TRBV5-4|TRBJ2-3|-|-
CASSLDQRTDTQYF
TGTGCCAGCAGCTTGGACCAACGCACAGATACGCAGTATTTT
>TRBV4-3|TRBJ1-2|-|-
CASSQEPGTLGYTF
TGCGCCAGCAGCCAAGAACCAGGGACCCTTGGCTACACCTTC
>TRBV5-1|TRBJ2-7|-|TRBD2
CASSFQGGSYEQYF
TGCGCCAGCAGCTTTCAGGGAGGGTCCTACGAGCAGTACTTC
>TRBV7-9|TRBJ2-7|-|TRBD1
CASSPDRNLYEQYF
TGTGCCAGCAGCCCGGACAGGAACCTCTACGAGCAGTACTTC
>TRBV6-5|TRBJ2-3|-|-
CASRNQGGADTQYF
TGTGCCAGCAGAAACCAAGGGGGGGCAGATACGCAGTATTTT
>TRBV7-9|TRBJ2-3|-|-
CASSRERKSTDTQYF
TGTGCCAGCAGCCGGGAGCGGAAAAGCACAGATACGCAGTATTTT
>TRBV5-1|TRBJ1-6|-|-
CASSTTATNSPLHF
TGCGCCAGCAGCACGACAGCGACAAATTCACCCCTCCACTTT
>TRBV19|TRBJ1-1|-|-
CASSFGVMNTEAFF
TGTGCCAGTAGTTTCGGGGTTATGAACACTGAAGCTTTCTTT
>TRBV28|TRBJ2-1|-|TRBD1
CASSPPYNRDRSNEQFF
TGTGCCAGCTCTCCCCCTTATAACCGGGACAGGAGCAATGAGCAGTTCTTC
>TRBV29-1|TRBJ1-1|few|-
CSVGGRVGNTEAFF
TGCAGCGTTGGAGGGAGGGTTGGGAACACTGAAGCTTTCTTT
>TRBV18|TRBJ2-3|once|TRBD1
CASSPPGQGGTDTQYF
TGTGCCAGCTCACCGCCGGGACAGGGAGGCACAGATACGCAGTATTTT
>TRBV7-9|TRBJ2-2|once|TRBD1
CASSRGFGQGRNTGELFF
TGTGCCAGCAGCCGCGGGTTCGGACAGGGGCGAAACACCGGGGAGCTGTTTTTT
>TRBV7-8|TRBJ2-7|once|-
CASSQGSWGLISYEQYF
TGTGCCAGCAGCCAGGGGTCTTGGGGCCTAATCTCCTACGAGCAGTACTTC
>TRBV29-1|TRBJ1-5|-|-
CSVEWGRNQPQHF
TGCAGCGTTGAGTGGGGGCGCAATCAGCCCCAGCATTTT
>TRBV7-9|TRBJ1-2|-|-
CASSLVGTDPYGYTF
TGTGCCAGCAGCTTAGTAGGTACAGACCCCTATGGCTACACCTTC
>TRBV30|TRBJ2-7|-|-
CAWSPNGVQYF
TGTGCCTGGAGCCCGAACGGGGTGCAGTACTTC
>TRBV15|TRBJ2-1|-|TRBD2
CATSRDLRLAGVDEQFF
TGTGCCACCAGCAGAGATTTGAGGCTAGCGGGAGTGGATGAGCAGTTCTTC
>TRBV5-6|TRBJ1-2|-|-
CASSFGDTGGYTF
TGTGCCAGCAGCTTCGGGGACACAGGAGGCTACACCTTC
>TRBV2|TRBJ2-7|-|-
CASSLQGSSYEQYF
TGTGCCAGCAGTCTACAGGGCAGCTCCTACGAGCAGTACTTC
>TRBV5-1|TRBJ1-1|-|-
CASSLGPGNTEAFF
TGCGCCAGCAGCTTAGGGCCCGGGAACACTGAAGCTTTCTTT
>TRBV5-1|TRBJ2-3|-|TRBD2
CASKGGTSAVPSTDTQYF
TGCGCCAGTAAGGGGGGGACTAGCGCCGTTCCTAGCACAGATACGCAGTATTTT